Listed below are T cell receptor beta chains from one sample, sequenced in a study of regulatory T cells in long-lasting Graves disease. TCRdb reanalysed the multiplex PCR reads using MiXCR and keeps one entry per CDR3 protein. The sample lists about 430,000 distinct CDR3 sequences; 21% were seen once. The specimen comprised peripheral blood mononuclear cells (PBMCs), sampled when the disease was refractory, from a patient treated with antithyroid drugs. The receptors here all came from a female donor with Graves disease. CDR3s include the opening cysteine and the closing phenylalanine or tryptophan. D genes are given only for firm matches. Expanded clones get a size class; other rows say once, few or many, or leave the size out.

V: TRBV28
size: -
J: TRBJ1-1
D: TRBD1
DNA: TGTGCCAGCAGTTCCCAGACAGGGCGGGAGGCTTTCTTT
CDR3: CASSSQTGREAFF

V: TRBV20-1
size: many
J: TRBJ2-5
D: -
DNA: TGCAGTGCTAGGCCGGGACAAGAAGAGACCCAGTACTTC
CDR3: CSARPGQEETQYF

V: TRBV6-2/TRBV6-3
size: few
J: TRBJ2-1
D: -
DNA: TGTGCCAGCAGTGAGAGCCTGGACAGATACAATGAGCAGTTCTTC
CDR3: CASSESLDRYNEQFF

V: TRBV27
size: many
J: TRBJ2-7
D: TRBD1
DNA: TGTGCCAGCAGTGGATCGACAGGGCTGTCCGGCGAGCAGTACTTC
CDR3: CASSGSTGLSGEQYF

V: TRBV4-1
size: -
J: TRBJ1-6
D: -
DNA: TGCGCCAGCAGCCAAGAACGGGGCCGAACACCCCTCCACTTT
CDR3: CASSQERGRTPLHF

V: TRBV7-3
size: many
J: TRBJ1-2
D: TRBD1
DNA: TGTGCCAGCAGCTTGGACAGGGAGGGGGGCTACACCTTC
CDR3: CASSLDREGGYTF

V: TRBV7-9
size: many
J: TRBJ1-1
D: -
DNA: TGTGCCAGCAGCTTACGGGACGAGAACACTGAAGCTTTCTTT
CDR3: CASSLRDENTEAFF

V: TRBV30
size: -
J: TRBJ2-5
D: -
DNA: TGTGCCTGTCAGGACCCCCCAAGAGAGACCCAGTACTTC
CDR3: CACQDPPRETQYF

V: TRBV15
size: few
J: TRBJ1-5
D: -
DNA: TGTGCCACCAGCAGCCAGAATCAGCCCCAGCATTTT
CDR3: CATSSQNQPQHF

V: TRBV28
size: many
J: TRBJ1-4
D: TRBD1
DNA: TGTGCCAGCAGTTTAAATGAAAGGGGGCGAGCTAATGAAAAACTGTTTTTT
CDR3: CASSLNERGRANEKLFF

V: TRBV3-1
size: few
J: TRBJ2-5
D: -
DNA: TGTGCCAGCAGCCAACCCCTCCAGACCCAGTACTTC
CDR3: CASSQPLQTQYF

V: TRBV6-1
size: many
J: TRBJ2-7
D: -
DNA: TGTGCCAGCAATGCCGGGCCCCGGTTCTACGAGCAGTACTTC
CDR3: CASNAGPRFYEQYF

V: TRBV7-3
size: -
J: TRBJ2-5
D: -
DNA: TGTGCCAGCAGCCGAGGGGGGAGACAAGAGACCCAGTACTTC
CDR3: CASSRGGRQETQYF

V: TRBV20-1
size: few
J: TRBJ2-1
D: TRBD2
DNA: TGCAGTGCCACTAGCGGGAACAATGAGCAGTTCTTC
CDR3: CSATSGNNEQFF

V: TRBV19
size: few
J: TRBJ2-4
D: TRBD1
DNA: TGTGCCAGTAGTATGTGGACAGGGCTCGAGGACATTCAGTACTTC
CDR3: CASSMWTGLEDIQYF

V: TRBV30
size: many
J: TRBJ1-1
D: -
DNA: TGTGCCTGGTCAACCGAACAGGGCCTGTCGACTGAAGCTTTCTTT
CDR3: CAWSTEQGLSTEAFF

V: TRBV7-9
size: -
J: TRBJ1-3
D: TRBD1
DNA: TGTGCCAGCAACTTAATGGGTCCACCCGGGACAGGGGAAAGCAGCTCTGGAAACACCATATATTTT
CDR3: CASNLMGPPGTGESSSGNTIYF

V: TRBV24-1
size: few
J: TRBJ2-2
D: -
DNA: TGTGCCACCAGTGATTTACTTGCCAGCGGGGAGCTGTTTTTT
CDR3: CATSDLLASGELFF

V: TRBV10-3
size: -
J: TRBJ2-1
D: -
DNA: TGTGCCATCAGTCTTGGGACACCTATCTACAATGAGCAGTTCTTC
CDR3: CAISLGTPIYNEQFF

V: TRBV29-1
size: many
J: TRBJ1-2
D: -
DNA: TGCAGCGTTGAAGGCCGAGGACAGCAGACGGAGGGCTACACCTTC
CDR3: CSVEGRGQQTEGYTF

V: TRBV30
size: many
J: TRBJ1-2
D: -
DNA: TGTGCCTGGAGTGTTCTTGACAGCGGGTCTAGCTACACCTTC
CDR3: CAWSVLDSGSSYTF

V: TRBV6-5
size: few
J: TRBJ2-7
D: TRBD1
DNA: TGTGCCAGCAGTTACTCGGGACAGGGAAATTACGAGCAGTACTTC
CDR3: CASSYSGQGNYEQYF

V: TRBV15
size: few
J: TRBJ2-3
D: TRBD2
DNA: TGTGCCACCAGCAGGACTAGCGGGATAACAGATACGCAGTATTTT
CDR3: CATSRTSGITDTQYF

V: TRBV28
size: many
J: TRBJ2-7
D: -
DNA: TGTGCAGTAGGGGGGGATAAAACCTACGAGCAGTACTTC
CDR3: CAVGGDKTYEQYF

V: TRBV28
size: many
J: TRBJ1-1
D: TRBD1
DNA: TGTGCCAGCAGCCAGGGGGACACTGAAGCTTTCTTT
CDR3: CASSQGDTEAFF

V: TRBV4-2
size: many
J: TRBJ2-1
D: -
DNA: TGTGCCAGCAGCCATGACCGGGGGAGTCGGTTCTTC
CDR3: CASSHDRGSRFF

V: TRBV20-1
size: many
J: TRBJ1-4
D: TRBD1
DNA: TGCAGTGCTAGAAGACAGGGGATAAATGAAAAACTGTTTTTT
CDR3: CSARRQGINEKLFF

V: TRBV2
size: many
J: TRBJ1-6
D: -
DNA: TGTGCCACCCGGAGGAATTCACCCCTCCACTTT
CDR3: CATRRNSPLHF

V: TRBV28
size: many
J: TRBJ2-7
D: -
DNA: TGTGCCAGCAGTCCGACAGGGAGGTCGACCTACGAGCAGTACTTC
CDR3: CASSPTGRSTYEQYF